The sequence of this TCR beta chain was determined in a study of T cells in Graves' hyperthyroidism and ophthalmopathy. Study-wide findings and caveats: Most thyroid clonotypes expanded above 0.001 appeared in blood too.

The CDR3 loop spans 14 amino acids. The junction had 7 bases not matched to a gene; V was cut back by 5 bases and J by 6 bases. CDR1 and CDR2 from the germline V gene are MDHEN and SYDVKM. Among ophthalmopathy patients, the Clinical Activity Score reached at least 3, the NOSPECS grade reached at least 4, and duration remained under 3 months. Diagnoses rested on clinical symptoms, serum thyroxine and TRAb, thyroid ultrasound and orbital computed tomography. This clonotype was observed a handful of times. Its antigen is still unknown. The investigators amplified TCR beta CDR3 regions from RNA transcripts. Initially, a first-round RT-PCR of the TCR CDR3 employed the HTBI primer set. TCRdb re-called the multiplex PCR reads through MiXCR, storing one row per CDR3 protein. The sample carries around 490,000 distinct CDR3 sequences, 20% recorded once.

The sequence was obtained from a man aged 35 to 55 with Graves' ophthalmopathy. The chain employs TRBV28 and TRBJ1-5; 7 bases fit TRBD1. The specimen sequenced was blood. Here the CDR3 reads CASSDRQGLQPQHF. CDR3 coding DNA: TGTGCCAGCAGTGACAGACAGGGCCTTCAGCCCCAGCATTTT. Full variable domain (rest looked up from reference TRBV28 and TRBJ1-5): DVKVTQSSRYLVKRTGEKVFLECVQDMDHENMFWYRQDPGLGLRLIYFSYDVKMKEKGDIPEGYSVSREKKERFSLILESASTNQTSMYLCASSDRQGLQPQHFGDGTRLSIL.